The sequence of this T cell receptor (beta chain) was determined in a study of blood T cell repertoires in COVID-19. Study background: Whether acute or convalescent, the COVID-19 samples came from the United States, Italy and Spain.

Per germline, CDR1 SGHRS and CDR2 YFSETQ. CDR3 size: 15 residues. V gave up 4 bases and J gave up 6 bases; unmatched junction bases: 7. The data were produced by immunoSEQ multiplex PCR, yet TCRdb's version contains in-frame clones alone and is incomplete. The sample shows roughly 300,000 clones, just over 90% of them seen only once. In this sample, this clone turned up a few times. Followed over time, Seattle patients had been enrolled while infection was active. The source of this sequence is a woman between 25 and 40 years old with COVID-19, enrolled during active disease. Sequencing input: peripheral blood. The chain uses TRBV5-1 and TRBJ1-2; TRBD1 aligns across 12 bases. The DNA for the CDR3 is TGCGCCAGCAGCGGACGCGGGACAGGGGGCGATGGCTACACCTTC. Its protein product is CASSGRGTGGDGYTF.